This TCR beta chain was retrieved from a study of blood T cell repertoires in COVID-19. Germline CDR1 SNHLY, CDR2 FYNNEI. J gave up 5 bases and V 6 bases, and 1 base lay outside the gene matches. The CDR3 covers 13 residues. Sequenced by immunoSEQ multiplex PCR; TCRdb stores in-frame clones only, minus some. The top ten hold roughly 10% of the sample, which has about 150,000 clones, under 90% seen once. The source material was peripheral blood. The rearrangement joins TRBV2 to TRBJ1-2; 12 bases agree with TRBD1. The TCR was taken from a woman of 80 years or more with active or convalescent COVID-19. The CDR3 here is CASRGQGAYGYTF. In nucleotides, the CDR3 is TGTGCCAGCAGGGGACAGGGGGCGTATGGCTACACCTTC.